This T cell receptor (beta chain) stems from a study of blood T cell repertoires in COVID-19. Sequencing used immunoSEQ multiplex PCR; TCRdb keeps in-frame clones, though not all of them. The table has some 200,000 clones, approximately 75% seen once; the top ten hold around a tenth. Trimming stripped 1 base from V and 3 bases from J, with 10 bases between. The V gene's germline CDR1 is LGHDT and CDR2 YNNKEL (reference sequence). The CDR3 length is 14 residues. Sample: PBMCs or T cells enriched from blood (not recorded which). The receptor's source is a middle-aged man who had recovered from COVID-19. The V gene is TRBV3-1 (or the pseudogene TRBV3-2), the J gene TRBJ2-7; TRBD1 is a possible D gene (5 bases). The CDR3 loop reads CASSQGTHVYEQYF. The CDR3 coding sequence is TGTGCCAGCAGCCAAGGGACACATGTCTACGAGCAGTACTTC.